This T cell receptor (beta chain) came from a study of blood T cell repertoires in COVID-19. Background on the study: From the United States, Italy and Spain came samples of acute and convalescent COVID-19. Sources were T cells, B-cell-depleted T cells, or PBMCs; the material itself was cDNA or gDNA.

The J segment lost 3 bases and the V segment lost 5 bases, leaving 1 base of the junction unmatched. From germline, CDR1 is SNHLY and CDR2 FYNNEI. The CDR3 is made up of 13 amino acids. Authors' processing steps: How many nucleated cells were present was estimated from reference gene primer amplification. Profiled with immunoSEQ multiplex PCR; TCRdb holds only in-frame clones, not every one. The V and J calls and clone size come from that table; D and trimming were worked out from the DNA. Seen here are 140,000 to 150,000 clones, roughly 84% observed once, and the top ten hold roughly 10%. The sequence was collected from a man in his 60s with active or convalescent COVID-19. The chain couples TRBV2 to TRBJ1-2; 9 nucleotides match TRBD1. Sequenced input: peripheral blood. The CDR3 DNA sequence: TGTGCCAGCAGTCGACAGGGGGACTATGGCTACACCTTC. Translation: CASSRQGDYGYTF.